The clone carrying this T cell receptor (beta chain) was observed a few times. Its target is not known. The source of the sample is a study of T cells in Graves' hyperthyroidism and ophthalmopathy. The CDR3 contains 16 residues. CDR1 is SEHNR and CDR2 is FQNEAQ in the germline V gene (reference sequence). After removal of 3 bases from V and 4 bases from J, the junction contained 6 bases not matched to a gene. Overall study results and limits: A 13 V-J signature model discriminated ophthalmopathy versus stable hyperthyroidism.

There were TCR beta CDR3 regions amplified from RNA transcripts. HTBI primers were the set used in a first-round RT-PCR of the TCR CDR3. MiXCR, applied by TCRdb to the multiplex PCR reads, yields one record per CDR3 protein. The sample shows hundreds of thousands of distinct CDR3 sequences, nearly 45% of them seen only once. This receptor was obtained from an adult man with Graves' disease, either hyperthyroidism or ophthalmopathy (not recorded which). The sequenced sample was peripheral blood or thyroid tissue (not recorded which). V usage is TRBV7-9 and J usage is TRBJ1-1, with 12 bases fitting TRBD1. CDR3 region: CASSFRDRGRGTEAFF. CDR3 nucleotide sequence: TGTGCCAGCAGCTTCCGGGACAGGGGGCGAGGCACTGAAGCTTTCTTT.